This TCR beta chain was sequenced in a study of Ad26.COV2.S vaccination and SARS-CoV-2 variants (dated by TCRdb to the early 2020s). Background on the whole study: Donors in the vaccine arm were drawn from COV1001, a phase I-IIa trial of Ad26.COV2.S in healthy adults that was multicentre, randomized, double-blind and placebo-controlled. Ad26.COV2.S was given intramuscularly at 5x10^10 or 1x10^11 viral particles, as a single shot or as two shots 56 days apart. TCRbeta repertoire sequencing was used to assess the specificity and breadth of SARS-CoV-2-reactive T cell receptors after Ad26.COV2.S vaccination. The TCR-sequenced set comprised approximately 32 samples: around 20 Ad26.COV2.S vaccine recipients, 5 placebo recipients and 8 SARS-CoV-2 convalescent individuals. Trial participants were randomized into five groups of five, in which low-dose or high-dose Ad26.COV2.S was given once or twice, or placebo was given on both occasions. Investigators remained blinded to trial group allocation during experiments and outcome assessment. Overall study outcomes, separate from this receptor: Substantial breadth of spike-specific CD8+ and CD4+ T cell responses was reported after vaccination. The authors noted that the TCR breadth and depth analyses may have underestimated total T cell responses. Higher spike-specific TCR breadth was observed in Ad26.COV2.S recipients than in placebo recipients (P = 0.0014). Comparable non-spike TCR breadth was observed between vaccine and placebo recipients, consistent with only spike being contained in the vaccine. Comparing responses between vaccine doses or regimens was not something the study was powered to do.

Based on the germline V gene (reference sequence), the CDR1 and CDR2 sequences are SEHNR and FQNEAQ. Taken from cysteine to phenylalanine, the CDR3 has 14 residues. CDR3 DNA only is kept here, 42 bases in frame from base 1. A distance of 14 bases separates the germline ends of V and J, which lose 5 bases and 4 bases respectively. Interpreted using the paper, the treatment or condition label stands for: approximately 18 received Ad26.COV2.S at low or high dose, single or two shots; about 5 received placebo; per-sample allocation not given. Repertoires of vaccine and placebo recipients were sequenced from samples taken on day 63 after the first injection. Cohort 1b enrolled some 25 adults aged 18-55 years at a single site in Boston, USA, between 29 July and 7 August 2020. Ad26.COV2.S was a replication-incompetent adenovirus type 26 vector expressing a prefusion-stabilized SARS-CoV-2 spike protein from the original Wuhan strain.

This clone appeared a few times. It lacks a known antigen. One base away there is no much larger clone; base qualities are not given. The immunoSEQ Assay was the method used to sequence TCRbeta CDR3 regions. After extraction, genomic DNA underwent amplification by bias-controlled multiplex PCR, followed by high-throughput sequencing. Regarding the original processing steps: Collapsing and filtering of sequences were performed to quantify the absolute abundance of each unique TCRbeta CDR3 region. T cell fraction was estimated by normalization of TCRbeta template counts to usable DNA, with usable DNA being measured through amplification of reference genes present in all nucleated cells. Repertoire TCRs were annotated as SARS-CoV-2-specific when V gene, CDR3 amino acid sequence and J gene were exactly matched to a known reactive TCR set. The reference SARS-CoV-2 TCR set was obtained from MIRA and was filtered for enrichment in COVID-19-positive ImmuneCODE repertoires, whereby public or cross-reactive TCRs were removed. Based on the MIRA antigens, annotated TCRs were further analysed at the level of specific ORF or position within ORF. Breadth was defined as annotated unique rearrangements over total unique productive rearrangements; depth was the summed frequency of those rearrangements. Two-sided Wilcoxon rank-sum tests were used to compare TCR breadth between groups. TCRdb mirrors the immuneACCESS table, restricted to in-frame sequences. Some clones are absent from its copies; in checked studies, under half trace to an unresolved V gene, and the reason for the others is unknown. D and trimming come from the DNA, and the V and J calls and clone size come from that table. This sample has around 450,000 clones in its table, and about 89% of those were observed once. The ten largest clones capture under 2% of the sample.

Specimen: peripheral blood, collected in a trial of Ad26.COV2.S vaccine versus placebo. The V and J genes are TRBV7-9 and TRBJ1-1; too little of a D gene remains to name it. The clonotype originates from a person between 18 and 65 years old who received the Ad26.COV2.S COVID-19 vaccine or a placebo. The nucleotide sequence is given as TGTGCCAGCAGCCTCCGTTGGGCGGGCACTGAAGCTTTCTTT. Its translation is CASSLRWAGTEAFF.